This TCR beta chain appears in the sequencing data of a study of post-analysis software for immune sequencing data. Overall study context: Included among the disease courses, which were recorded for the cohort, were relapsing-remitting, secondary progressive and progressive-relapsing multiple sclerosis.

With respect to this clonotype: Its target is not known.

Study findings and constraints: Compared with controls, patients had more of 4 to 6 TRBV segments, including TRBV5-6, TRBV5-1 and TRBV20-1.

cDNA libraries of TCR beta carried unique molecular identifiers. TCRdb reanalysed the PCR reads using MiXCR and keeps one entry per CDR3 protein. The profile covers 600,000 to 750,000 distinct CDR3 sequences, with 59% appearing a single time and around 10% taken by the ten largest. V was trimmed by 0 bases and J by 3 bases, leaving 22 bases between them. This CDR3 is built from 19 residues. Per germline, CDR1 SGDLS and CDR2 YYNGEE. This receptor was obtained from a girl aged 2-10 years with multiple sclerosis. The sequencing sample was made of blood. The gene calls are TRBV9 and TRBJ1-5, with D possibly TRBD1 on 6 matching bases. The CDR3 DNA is TGTGCCAGCAGCGTAGGCCTAGGGGGGGGAGGACCTCACAATCAGCCCCAGCATTTT. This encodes CASSVGLGGGGPHNQPQHF.